This TCR beta chain is drawn from a study of cytomegalovirus exposure and HLA in healthy donors. As for the study in general: There were 100 million to 120 million unique TCR beta sequences, drawn from approximately 180 million T cells, in an earlier analysis.

The study, taken as a whole, reports: HLA allele associations emerged for roughly 17,000 TCR beta sequences in a later analysis, at 0.05 false discovery rate. A later analysis found most CMV-associated TCR beta chains apparently HLA-restricted.

PCR was performed using 60 Vbeta and 13 Jbeta primers. Data came from immunoSEQ multiplex PCR; TCRdb stores just in-frame clones and leaves some out. The data show approximately 260,000 clones, with approximately 91% seen just once and about 1.7% held by the top ten. This clone came up a few times. Its antigen is as yet unknown. V was shortened by 5 bases and J by 5 bases, with 4 bases between the two germline ends. Germline V CDR1 and CDR2: SEHNR, FQNEAQ (reference sequence). The length of the CDR3 is 11 residues. Sequencing input: PBMCs. This TCR derives from a girl aged 2 to 10 in good health and CMV-seronegative. The chain recombines TRBV7-9 with TRBJ1-5; no clear D gene. For the CDR3, the DNA is TGTGCCAGCAGCCTACATCAGCCCCAGCATTTT. Protein sequence: CASSLHQPQHF. The variable domain in full, with the rest retrieved from reference TRBV7-9 and TRBJ1-5, is DTGVSQNPRHKITKRGQNVTFRCDPISEHNRLYWYRQTLGQGPEFLTYFQNEAQLEKSRLLSDRFSAERPKGSFSTLEIQRTEQGDSAMYLCASSLHQPQHFGDGTRLSIL.